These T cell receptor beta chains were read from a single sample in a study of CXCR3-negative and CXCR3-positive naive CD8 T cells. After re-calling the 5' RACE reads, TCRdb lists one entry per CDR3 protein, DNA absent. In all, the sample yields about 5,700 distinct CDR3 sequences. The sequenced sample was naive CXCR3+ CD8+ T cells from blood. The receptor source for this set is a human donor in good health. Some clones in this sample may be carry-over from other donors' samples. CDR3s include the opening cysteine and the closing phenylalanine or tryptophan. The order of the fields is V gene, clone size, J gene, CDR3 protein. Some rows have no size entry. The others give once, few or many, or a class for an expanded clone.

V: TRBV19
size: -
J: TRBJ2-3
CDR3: CASSMAGRSTDTQYF

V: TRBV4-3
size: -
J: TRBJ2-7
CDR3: CASSQVSAAAGAAEQYF

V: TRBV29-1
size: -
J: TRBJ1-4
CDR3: CSVADWGEGYEKLFF

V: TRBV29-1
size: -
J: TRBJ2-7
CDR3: CSVELARDEQYF

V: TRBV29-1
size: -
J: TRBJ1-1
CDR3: CSVQQTTNTEAFF

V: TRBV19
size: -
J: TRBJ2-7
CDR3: CASSASGSNYEQYF

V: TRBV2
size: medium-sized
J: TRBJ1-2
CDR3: CASSENGYYGYTF

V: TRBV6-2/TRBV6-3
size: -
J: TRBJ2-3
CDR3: CASTLAGADTQYF

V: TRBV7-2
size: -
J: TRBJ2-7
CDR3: CASSLTPGSYEQYF

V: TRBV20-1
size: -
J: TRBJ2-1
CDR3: CSATLAGGSNEQFF

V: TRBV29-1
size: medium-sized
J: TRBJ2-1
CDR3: CSVEDRTSAYNEQFF

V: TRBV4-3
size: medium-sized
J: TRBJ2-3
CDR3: CASSRAWAGPYTQYF

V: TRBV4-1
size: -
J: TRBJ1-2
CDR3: CASSQELPGETNYGYTF

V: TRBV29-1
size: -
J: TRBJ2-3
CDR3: CSVEGGLTDTQYF

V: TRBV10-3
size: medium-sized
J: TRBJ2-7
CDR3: CAIGGLAGGPNEQYF

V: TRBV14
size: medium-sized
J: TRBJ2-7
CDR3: CASSPRPGTGNEQYF

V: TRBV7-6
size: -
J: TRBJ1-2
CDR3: CASSQASHYGYTF

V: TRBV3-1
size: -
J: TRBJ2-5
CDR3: CASSQEYRGGEETQYF

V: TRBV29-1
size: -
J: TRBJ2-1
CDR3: CSVEDLGRDNEQFF

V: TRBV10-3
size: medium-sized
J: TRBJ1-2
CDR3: CANITQGAHGYTF

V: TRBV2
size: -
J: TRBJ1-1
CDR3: CSSSEGLVNTEAFF

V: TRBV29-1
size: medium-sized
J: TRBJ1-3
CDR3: CSVIDNDSGNTIYF

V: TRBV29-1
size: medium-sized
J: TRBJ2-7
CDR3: CSVEGGTGVDEQYF

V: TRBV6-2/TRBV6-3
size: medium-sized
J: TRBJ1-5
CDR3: CASSSLFKPQPQHF

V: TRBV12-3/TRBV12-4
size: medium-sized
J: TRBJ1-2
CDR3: CASSNRGEGGYGYTF

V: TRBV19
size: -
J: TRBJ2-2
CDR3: CASSDERRDRGTGELFF

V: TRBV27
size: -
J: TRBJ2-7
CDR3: CASSLTGSHEQYF

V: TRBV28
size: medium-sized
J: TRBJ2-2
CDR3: CAHQGQGTNTGELFF

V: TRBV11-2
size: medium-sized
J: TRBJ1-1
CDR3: CASSRAGDTEAFF

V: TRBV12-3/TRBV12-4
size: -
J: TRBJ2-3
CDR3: CASSLGTDTQYF

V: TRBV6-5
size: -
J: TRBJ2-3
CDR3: CASSYSPGSTDTQYF

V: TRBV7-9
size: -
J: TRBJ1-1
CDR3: CASSLVSEAFF

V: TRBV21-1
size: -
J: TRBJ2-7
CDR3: CASSHRDRPYEQYF

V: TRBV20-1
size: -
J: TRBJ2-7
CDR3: CSARGGGDRDLYEQYF

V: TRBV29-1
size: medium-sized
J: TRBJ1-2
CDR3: CSAEDGGGRGYTF

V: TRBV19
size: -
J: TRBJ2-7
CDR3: CASSITSRTELPYEQYF